The 2 T cell receptor beta chains presented below share a single source sample, sequenced in a study of cytomegalovirus exposure and HLA in healthy donors. Libraries were prepared by immunoSEQ multiplex PCR; TCRdb keeps only in-frame clonotypes and omits some of them. The sample records more than 90,000 clones, 90% to 95% being singletons. The sequencing input was PBMCs. The receptor set was obtained from a woman aged 30 to 39 in good health and CMV-seropositive.

This CDR3 reads CATSHTGVAETYEQYF. CDR3 in DNA: TGTGCCACCAGCCATACCGGGGTAGCGGAGACCTACGAGCAGTACTTC. The chain is built from TRBV15 and TRBJ2-7; D perhaps matches TRBD2 (6 bases). Germline values: CDR1 LNHNV, CDR2 YYDKDF (reference sequence). The germline V and J ends were trimmed by 5 bases and 2 bases, with 19 bases remaining between them. The CDR3 spans 16 residues. The whole variable domain, remainder taken from reference TRBV15 and TRBJ2-7, is DAMVIQNPRYQVTQFGKPVTLSCSQTLNHNVMYWYQQKSSQAPKLLFHYYDKDFNNEADTPDNFQSRRPNTSFCFLDIRSPGLGDTAMYLCATSHTGVAETYEQYFGPGTRLTVT.

V gene TRBV27 combines with J gene TRBJ2-7; possibly TRBD1 for D (6 bases). The germline CDR1 and CDR2 sequences are MNHEY and SMNVEV (reference sequence). V gave up 2 bases and J gave up 5 bases, with 13 bases separating them. The CDR3 runs 14 residues. Here the CDR3 DNA reads TGTGCCAGCAGTTTAGGGGGCCTTCCGAACGAGCAGTACTTC. Its translation is CASSLGGLPNEQYF.